These 23 T cell receptor beta chains came from one sample sequenced in a study of regulatory T cells in long-lasting Graves disease. Assembly of TCR beta libraries relied on iRepertoire HTBI primers together with Arm-PCR of CDR3 regions. TCRdb re-called the multiplex PCR reads through MiXCR, storing one row per CDR3 protein. The sample lists around 400,000 distinct CDR3 sequences, roughly 25% occurring once. This sample's time point: persistent/refractory GD, antithyroid drugs over 5 years with positive TRAb. Extracted RNA from PBMCs served as the source of the TCR library. The sequencing here drew on peripheral blood mononuclear cells (PBMCs), taken when the disease was refractory, from a patient treated with antithyroid drugs. The origin of the receptors is a woman aged 40 to 55 with Graves disease.

This clonotype turned up a few times. The chain employs TRBV12-3 or TRBV12-4 and TRBJ1-5; D remains ambiguous. This CDR3 region has 16 residues. Trimming removed 6 bases at V and 3 bases at J, with 18 bases between. The CDR3 region has the DNA TGTGCCAGCAGCCCCCTTGCGGGTTGGGTCAATCAGCCCCAGCATTTT. This translates into CASSPLAGWVNQPQHF.

This clonotype came up many times. The chain joins TRBV12-3 or TRBV12-4 to TRBJ1-1; maybe TRBD1 (5 bases). The CDR3 loop spans 14 amino acids. Trimming took off 5 bases at V and 1 base at J, with 11 bases between the two ends. This CDR3 is CASSRFGQNTEAFF. The DNA of the CDR3 is TGTGCCAGCAGTCGTTTCGGACAGAACACTGAAGCTTTCTTT.

This clonotype was seen at least ten times. The chain is built from TRBV28 and TRBJ1-5, with D unresolved. V shed 2 bases and J shed 0 bases, with 11 bases lying between them. CDR1 MDHEN and CDR2 SYDVKM come from the germline V gene. The CDR3 totals 16 residues. CDR3 coding DNA: TGTGCCAGCAGTTTAGGAGCGGGGTATAGCAATCAGCCCCAGCATTTT. This codes for CASSLGAGYSNQPQHF.

The chain combines TRBV19 with TRBJ2-3; unclear D gene. Germline-derived CDR1 and CDR2 are LNHDA and SQIVND (reference sequence). The ends were cut back, 3 bases at V and 6 bases at J, with 19 bases in the middle. This CDR3 spans 16 amino acids. The CDR3 DNA reads as TGTGCCAGTAGTATGCGCGGCCTTAACTCCGGGGATACGCAGTATTTT. Its protein is CASSMRGLNSGDTQYF.

This clonotype was detected many times. The chain recombines TRBV6-1 with TRBJ1-2; possibly TRBD1 for D (5 bases). The germline V gene encodes CDR1 MNHNS and CDR2 SASEGT. The CDR3 is 14 residues long. Trimming stripped 2 bases from V and 1 base from J, with 8 bases between. CDR3 coding DNA: TGTGCCAGCAGTGAAATTGACAGTAACTATGGCTACACCTTC. It translates to CASSEIDSNYGYTF.

This clonotype occurred many times. The chain uses TRBV6-1 and TRBJ1-2; perhaps TRBD1 as D (5 bases). V was trimmed by 6 bases and J by 7 bases, leaving 18 bases between them. Germline values: CDR1 MNHNS, CDR2 SASEGT. The CDR3 sequence is 14 residues long. The CDR3 reads CASRGPGEVGGYTF. The CDR3 DNA sequence: TGTGCCAGCAGAGGGCCGGGGGAAGTAGGTGGCTACACCTTC.

J is TRBJ2-7 and V is TRBV10-3; 9 bases are a match to TRBD2. Germline V gene lookup returns CDR1 ENHRY and CDR2 SYGVKD. V lost 4 bases to trimming and J lost 4 bases; unmatched junction nucleotides: 5. The CDR3 sequence is 14 residues long. CDR3 loop: CAISGLAGRYEQYF. In DNA form, the CDR3 reads TGTGCCATCAGTGGGCTAGCGGGAAGATACGAGCAGTACTTC.

The chain is built from TRBV13 and TRBJ1-4; 7 nucleotides align to TRBD1. V lost 5 bases and J lost 7; bases outside the gene matches: 7. Per germline, CDR1 PRHDT and CDR2 FYEKMQ (reference sequence). This CDR3 has 14 amino acids. The DNA for the CDR3 is TGTGCCAGCAGCGCATCCGACAGGGCTGAAAAACTGTTTTTT. Protein product: CASSASDRAEKLFF.

This clonotype was counted ten times or more. The rearrangement uses TRBV24-1 and TRBJ1-1; D is uncertain. The V end was cut by 7 bases, the J end by 2 bases, with 16 bases between. The germline V gene has CDR1 KGHDR and CDR2 SFDVKD. This CDR3 is built from 15 residues. The CDR3 DNA is TGTGCCACCAGCCCCGGTTCCCTGACTAACACTGAAGCTTTCTTT. Amino acids: CATSPGSLTNTEAFF.

The rearrangement uses TRBV19 and TRBJ2-6, with TRBD1 matching over 10 bases. Germline V gives CDR1 LNHDA, CDR2 SQIVND (reference sequence). V lost 7 bases to trimming and J lost 0 bases; unmatched junction nucleotides: 3. The CDR3 has 16 amino acids. CDR3 sequence: CASKGQGSSGANVLTF. The CDR3 region has the DNA TGTGCCAGTAAGGGACAGGGGAGCTCTGGGGCCAACGTCCTGACTTTC.

This clonotype appeared a few times. This chain joins TRBV28 and TRBJ2-3; D is undetermined. The ends were cut back, 6 bases at V and 4 bases at J, with 14 bases in the middle. CDR1 MDHEN and CDR2 SYDVKM come from the germline V gene. The CDR3 spans 14 residues. CDR3 in amino acids: CASRQSVVADTQYF. In DNA form, the CDR3 reads TGTGCCAGCAGACAGTCGGTCGTCGCAGATACGCAGTATTTT.

Details on this clonotype: A much more abundant neighbour one base away suggests this may be a read error. The genes are TRBV10-3 and TRBJ2-7; D gene unclear. Germline V lookup: CDR1 ENHRY, CDR2 SYGVKD. V was cut by 2 bases and J by 6 bases, with 5 bases left in between. CDR3 length: 11 amino acids. The CDR3 coding sequence is TGTGCCATCAGTGAGAAGTGCGAGCAGTACTTC. This sequence encodes CAISEKCEQYF.

This clonotype was seen many times. The chain links TRBV28 to TRBJ2-5, with D maybe TRBD1 (6 bases). Between the trimmed V and J ends, which lost 5 bases and 2 bases, there was a span of 18 bases. The CDR3 runs 16 residues. Germline CDR1 is MDHEN and CDR2 is SYDVKM. The CDR3 loop reads CASSPPPYRVQETQYF. The DNA of the CDR3 is TGTGCCAGCAGTCCGCCCCCCTACAGGGTTCAAGAGACCCAGTACTTC.

The chain joins TRBV28 to TRBJ1-6; D possibly corresponds to TRBD1 (5 bases). CDR1 is MDHEN and CDR2 is SYDVKM in the germline V gene. The CDR3 runs to 18 residues. V lost 1 base and J lost 5, with 18 bases in between. The CDR3 bases are TGTGCCAGCAGTTTATTTGGGACTACAAAGCGCGATAATTCACCCCTCCACTTT. Translation: CASSLFGTTKRDNSPLHF. Filled out from reference TRBV28 and TRBJ1-6, the complete variable domain reads DVKVTQSSRYLVKRTGEKVFLECVQDMDHENMFWYRQDPGLGLRLIYFSYDVKMKEKGDIPEGYSVSREKKERFSLILESASTNQTSMYLCASSLFGTTKRDNSPLHFGNGTRLTVT.

The V gene is TRBV5-1, the J gene TRBJ1-2; TRBD1 aligns across 7 bases. The germline V gene encodes CDR1 SGHRS and CDR2 YFSETQ. The CDR3 length is 14 residues. J gave up 7 bases and V 0 bases, and 6 bases lay outside the gene matches. The CDR3 nucleotides are TGCGCCAGCAGCTTGGAAGGGGGCGCGGCTGGCTACACCTTC. This translates into CASSLEGGAAGYTF.

In this sample, this clonotype turned up a few times. This chain joins TRBV7-2 and TRBJ2-7; TRBD2 agrees at 8 bases. Germline values: CDR1 SGHTA, CDR2 FQGNSA. V gave up 1 base and J gave up 4 bases; unmatched junction bases: 6. The CDR3 spans 15 residues. In nucleotides, the CDR3 is TGTGCCAGCAGCTTAGTTCTACTAGCGGAGTACGAGCAGTACTTC. It specifies CASSLVLLAEYEQYF.

The chain has TRBV6-1 and TRBJ1-1; 7 bases match TRBD1. Germline lookup yields CDR1 MNHNS and CDR2 SASEGT. V shed 5 bases and J 4 bases; nucleotides not matched to a gene: 7. The CDR3 length is 14 residues. CDR3 amino acids: CASSTLTGSTEAFF. The CDR3 region has the DNA TGTGCCAGCAGTACATTGACAGGGAGCACTGAAGCTTTCTTT.

In this sample, this clonotype turned up many times. The chain links TRBV28 to TRBJ1-5; TRBD1 might be the D (6 bases). V was trimmed by 6 bases and J by 4 bases, leaving 16 bases between them. Germline V gives CDR1 MDHEN, CDR2 SYDVKM. The length of the CDR3 is 15 residues. CDR3 residues: CASRPGLGGNQPQHF. The CDR3 region has the DNA TGTGCCAGCAGACCAGGGTTAGGGGGGAATCAGCCCCAGCATTTT.

This clonotype was seen more than once but under ten times. The chain has TRBV9 and TRBJ1-4; D is undetermined. This CDR3 contains 15 residues. Germline V gene data show CDR1 as SGDLS and CDR2 as YYNGEE. The V gene lost 0 bases and the J gene lost 3 bases, with 9 bases spanning the gap. Here the CDR3 reads CASSVDSHSNEKLFF. The CDR3 region has the DNA TGTGCCAGCAGCGTAGACAGCCACTCTAATGAAAAACTGTTTTTT.

The chain links TRBV28 to TRBJ2-2; D is possibly TRBD1 (6 bases). Deletions cut 5 bases from V and 0 bases from J, with 10 bases between. CDR3 length: 15 amino acids. Per germline, CDR1 MDHEN and CDR2 SYDVKM. The CDR3 loop reads CASSRGHPNTGELFF. The CDR3 coding sequence is TGTGCCAGCAGTCGGGGACACCCGAACACCGGGGAGCTGTTTTTT.

The table lists this clonotype with many counts. The junction departs from the called germline gene at one end, perhaps through a read error. The chain uses TRBV6-1 and TRBJ1-1; the match to TRBD1 covers 8 bases. The germline V gene has CDR1 MNHNS and CDR2 SASEGT. The CDR3 has 15 residues. The CDR3 nucleotides read TGCGCCAGCAGTGAGAGACAGGGGATGGGCACTGAAGCTTTCTTT. Translation: CASSERQGMGTEAFF.

This clonotype appeared many times. V and J are TRBV6-5 and TRBJ2-7; no clear D. The CDR3 loop spans 15 amino acids. Per germline, CDR1 MNHEY and CDR2 SVGAGI. Trimming left V 0 bases short and J 0 bases short, with 9 bases between. This CDR3 is CASSYSYQSSYEQYF. In DNA form, the CDR3 reads TGTGCCAGCAGTTACTCGTACCAGAGCTCCTACGAGCAGTACTTC.

Of note for this clonotype: A much larger clone is a single base away; this may be a read error. CDR3 in DNA: TGTGCCTGCAGCCCGACCGATCTAAGCTCCTACGAGCAGTACTTC. This encodes CACSPTDLSSYEQYF. V gene TRBV6-1 combines with J gene TRBJ2-7; unclear D gene. Per the germline V gene, CDR1 is MNHNS and CDR2 is SASEGT. The CDR3 loop spans 15 amino acids.